Sequencing of this TCR beta chain was carried out in a study of blood T cells in healthy people across ages. A sample-barcoded 5' primer and a J-beta primer mix were used in a second PCR of about 7 to 12 cycles. Tagging of each cDNA molecule was performed by a template-switch adaptor with 12 random nucleotides. MiXCR, run by TCRdb on the 5' RACE reads, gives a single entry per CDR3 protein. The sample lists over 1,200,000 distinct CDR3 sequences, roughly 60% occurring once. CDR3 length equals 16 residues. Germline V gene lookup returns CDR1 SGDLS and CDR2 YYNGEE. Each sample provided at least 5.5 micrograms of extracted total RNA. Study results and limitations: Donor CMV infection status was unknown, possibly confounding age-related changes in expanded clonotypes. Roughly linearly, TCR beta diversity per million T cells fell as age increased.

With regard to this clonotype: What it binds is unknown.

This chain uses TRBV9 with TRBJ2-1; 11 nucleotides align to TRBD2. The tail of the sequence fits TRBJ2-7 better, so the J call may be wrong. Material: blood. The sequence was collected from a man between 18 and 29 years old in good health. DNA for the CDR3: TGTGCCAGCAGCGTAGTGGGTAGCGGGAGGGACAATGAGCAGTACTTC. This translates into CASSVVGSGRDNEQYF.